One and the same sample provided the 16 T cell receptor beta chains below, sequenced in a study of human T cells and chemical hapten exposure. Regarding time point: patch test 1, 2 weeks after DPC sensitization. Treatment reported: therapeutic diphenylcyclopropenone sensitization with weekly scalp DPC. Each CDR3 protein gets one entry after TCRdb re-called the RACE reads with MiXCR. The table has more than 90,000 distinct CDR3 sequences, roughly a tenth seen once; the top ten hold 2% to 2.5%. The sequences come from whole blood, collected in connection with sensitization to the hapten diphenylcyclopropenone (DPC). The source is a man aged 40-55 years with alopecia areata. Some clones in this sample may be carry-over from other donors' samples.

This clonotype was detected only a few times. This sequence joins TRBV4-3 and TRBJ2-6; possibly TRBD1 or TRBD2 for D (5 bases each). With 0 bases removed from V and 2 bases from J, the gap between germline ends came to 5 bases. The CDR3 extends over 15 amino acids. Germline assignment: CDR1 LGHNA and CDR2 YSLEER. The CDR3 is CASSQEGAGANVLTF. CDR3 in DNA: TGCGCCAGCAGCCAAGAGGGGGCTGGGGCCAACGTCCTGACTTTC.

This chain connects TRBV7-9 to TRBJ2-2, with D possibly matching TRBD1 (5 bases). The CDR3 is made up of 14 amino acids. V was pared by 5 bases and J by 3 bases, with 10 bases between. Per the germline V gene, CDR1 is SEHNR and CDR2 is FQNEAQ (reference sequence). The CDR3 DNA reads as TGTGCCAGCAGCATATCCAGGGACACCGGGGAGCTGTTTTTT. Its translation is CASSISRDTGELFF. Combining the CDR3 with reference TRBV7-9 and TRBJ2-2 gives the whole variable domain DTGVSQNPRHKITKRGQNVTFRCDPISEHNRLYWYRQTLGQGPEFLTYFQNEAQLEKSRLLSDRFSAERPKGSFSTLEIQRTEQGDSAMYLCASSISRDTGELFFGEGSRLTVL.

The chain joins TRBV19 to TRBJ1-5, with D unresolved. Germline-derived CDR1 and CDR2 are LNHDA and SQIVND (reference sequence). The CDR3 covers 12 residues. V was trimmed by 5 bases and J by 5 bases, leaving 7 bases between them. CDR3 region: CASSRWDQPQHF. CDR3 nucleotide sequence: TGTGCCAGTAGTCGATGGGATCAGCCCCAGCATTTT. Together with reference TRBV19 and TRBJ1-5, the CDR3 gives the full variable domain: DGGITQSPKYLFRKEGQNVTLSCEQNLNHDAMYWYRQDPGQGLRLIYYSQIVNDFQKGDIAEGYSVSREKKESFPLTVTSAQKNPTAFYLCASSRWDQPQHFGDGTRLSIL.

This clonotype was seen many times. The chain recombines TRBV7-2 with TRBJ2-5, with D uncertain. Germline CDR1 reads SGHTA; CDR2 reads FQGNSA. Deletions cut 2 bases from V and 3 bases from J, with 10 bases between. The CDR3 consists of 14 residues. The CDR3 spells CASSLSVKEETQYF. As DNA, the CDR3 is TGTGCCAGCAGCTTATCAGTGAAGGAAGAGACCCAGTACTTC.

A few counts support this clonotype. V gene TRBV6-2 or TRBV6-3 combines with J gene TRBJ1-5, with TRBD1 matching over 9 bases. Germline CDR1 and CDR2: MNHEY and SVGEGT. The CDR3 spans 15 residues. Trimming at V came to 4 bases and at J to 7 bases, leaving 8 bases not matched to a gene. CDR3 nucleotides: TGTGCCAGCAGTTTTACAGGGGGCGCAGGCCAGCCCCAGCATTTT. This sequence encodes CASSFTGGAGQPQHF.

This clonotype has more than one count but fewer than ten. V and J are TRBV5-1 and TRBJ1-1; 11 bases fit TRBD1. The CDR3 consists of 17 residues. Losses at the gene ends were 0 bases for V and 0 bases for J; bases not matched to a gene: 4. CDR1 and CDR2 from the germline V gene are SGHRS and YFSETQ. The CDR3 reads CASSLVGTGGMNTEAFF. DNA of the CDR3: TGCGCCAGCAGCTTGGTTGGGACAGGGGGGATGAACACTGAAGCTTTCTTT.

The chain combines TRBV14 with TRBJ1-2; D might be TRBD1 (6 bases). CDR3 size: 13 residues. V was clipped by 6 bases and J by 4 bases, with 12 bases between them. Germline assignment: CDR1 SGHDN and CDR2 FVKESK. For the CDR3, the DNA is TGTGCCAGCAGTTTGGGACACCTCTATGGCTACACCTTC. Translated: CASSLGHLYGYTF. Looking up the rest from reference TRBV14 and TRBJ1-2 gives the full variable domain: EAGVTQFPSHSVIEKGQTVTLRCDPISGHDNLYWYRRVMGKEIKFLLHFVKESKQDESGMPNNRFLAERTGGTYSTLKVQPAELEDSGVYFCASSLGHLYGYTFGSGTRLTVV.

This clonotype was observed a handful of times. This rearrangement joins TRBV20-1 to TRBJ2-1; tentative D call: TRBD2 (6 bases). V lost 7 bases to trimming and J lost 9 bases, with 22 bases between them. Germline values: CDR1 DFQATT, CDR2 SNEGSKA (reference sequence). There are 14 residues in the CDR3. The CDR3 region has the DNA TGCAGTGTTTGGGGTGGGAGTCGGAGGGGTGAGCAGTTCTTC. Translating gives CSVWGGSRRGEQFF.

The table lists this clonotype with a few counts. This chain links TRBV7-3 with TRBJ1-1; a weak D match, TRBD1 (5 bases). Germline loops: CDR1 SGHTA, CDR2 FQGTGA. V lost 5 bases, J lost 1 base, and 11 bases lay in between. The CDR3 is 14 residues long. CDR3 loop: CASSPGAGNTEAFF. CDR3 DNA: TGTGCCAGCAGCCCCGGGGCGGGGAACACTGAAGCTTTCTTT.

This clonotype was observed a handful of times. The V and J genes are TRBV29-1 and TRBJ2-5; TRBD2 matches 12 bases. Germline CDR1 reads SQVTM; CDR2 reads ANQGSEA. The CDR3 is 16 residues long. After removal of 7 bases from V and 5 bases from J, the junction contained 14 bases not matched to a gene. DNA for the CDR3: TGCAGCGCTGTTCGGCTAGCGGGAGGGTATGGGGAGACCCAGTACTTC. This gives the protein CSAVRLAGGYGETQYF.

This sequence joins TRBV4-3 and TRBJ2-3; 8 positions agree with TRBD2. The CDR3 is 14 amino acids. Germline V gene data show CDR1 as LGHNA and CDR2 as YSLEER. V was pared by 0 bases and J by 8 bases, with 4 bases of the junction left unmatched. The CDR3 here is CASSQDSGVGTQYF. The CDR3 DNA sequence: TGCGCCAGCAGCCAAGATAGCGGGGTCGGTACGCAGTATTTT.

This clonotype was seen only a few times. V and J are TRBV4-3 and TRBJ1-5; no firm D call. Per the germline V gene, CDR1 is LGHNA and CDR2 is YSLEER. This CDR3 contains 16 residues. Trimming took 3 bases from V and 4 from J, leaving 16 bases between them. The CDR3 bases are TGCGCCAGCAGCCAGGACGTAAACGTTCGGAATCAGCCCCAGCATTTT. Translating gives CASSQDVNVRNQPQHF.

As concerns this clonotype: A read error may account for a junction end that differs from germline. CDR3 coding DNA: TGCTGCGTTGCCCAGGGGGCCGAGCAGTACTTC. Amino acids: CCVAQGAEQYF. V usage is TRBV29-1 and J usage is TRBJ2-7, with 8 bases lining up with TRBD1. The CDR3 extends over 11 amino acids. Germline lookup yields CDR1 SQVTM and CDR2 ANQGSEA.

This clonotype was observed many times. CDR3 protein: CASSLVGQGSADTQYF. The CDR3 region has the DNA TGCGCCAGCAGCTTGGTTGGACAGGGCTCCGCAGATACGCAGTATTTT. The chain links TRBV5-1 to TRBJ2-3, with 8 positions matching TRBD1. This CDR3 contains 16 residues. The junction had 7 bases not matched to a gene; V was cut back by 0 bases and J by 4 bases. Germline V lookup: CDR1 SGHRS, CDR2 YFSETQ.

The chain couples TRBV29-1 to TRBJ1-4, with 8 bases identical to TRBD1. The CDR3 totals 12 residues. Germline loops: CDR1 SQVTM, CDR2 ANQGSEA. Trimming cost V 7 bases and J 7 bases; bases outside gene matches: 5. In DNA, the CDR3 is TGCAGCGCGTCCAGGGGGCGTGAAAAACTGTTTTTT. Translation gives CSASRGREKLFF.

This clonotype was recorded many times. The genes are TRBV4-3 and TRBJ1-3; a possible D gene is TRBD1 (5 bases). V was trimmed by 0 bases and J by 2 bases, leaving 11 bases between them. Germline V lookup: CDR1 LGHNA, CDR2 YSLEER. The CDR3 has 16 amino acids. As DNA, the CDR3 is TGCGCCAGCAGCCAAGACGGCGGGGGGACTGGAAACACCATATATTTT. As protein: CASSQDGGGTGNTIYF.